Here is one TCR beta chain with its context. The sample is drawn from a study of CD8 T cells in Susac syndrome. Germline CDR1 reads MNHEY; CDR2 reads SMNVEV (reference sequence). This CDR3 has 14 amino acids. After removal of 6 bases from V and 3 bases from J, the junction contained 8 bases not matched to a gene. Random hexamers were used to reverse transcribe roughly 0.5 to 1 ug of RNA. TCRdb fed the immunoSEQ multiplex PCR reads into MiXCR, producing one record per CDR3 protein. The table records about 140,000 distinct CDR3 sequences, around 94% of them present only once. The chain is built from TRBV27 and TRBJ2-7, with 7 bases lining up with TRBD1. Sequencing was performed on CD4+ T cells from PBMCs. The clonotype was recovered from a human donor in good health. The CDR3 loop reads CASSHRGPYYEQYF. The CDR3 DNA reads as TGTGCCAGCAGCCACAGGGGCCCCTACTACGAGCAGTACTTC.